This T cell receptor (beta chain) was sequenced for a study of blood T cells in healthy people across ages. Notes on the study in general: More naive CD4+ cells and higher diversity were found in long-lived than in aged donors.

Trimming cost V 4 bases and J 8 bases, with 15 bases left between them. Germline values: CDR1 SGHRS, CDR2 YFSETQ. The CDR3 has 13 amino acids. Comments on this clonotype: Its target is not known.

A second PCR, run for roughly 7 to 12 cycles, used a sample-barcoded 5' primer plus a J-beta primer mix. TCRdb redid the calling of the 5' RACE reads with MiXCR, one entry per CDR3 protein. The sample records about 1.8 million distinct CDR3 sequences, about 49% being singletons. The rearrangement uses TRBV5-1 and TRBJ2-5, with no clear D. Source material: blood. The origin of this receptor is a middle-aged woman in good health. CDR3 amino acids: CASSPRPSSTQYF. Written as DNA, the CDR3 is TGCGCCAGCAGCCCCCGGCCCAGTTCTACCCAGTACTTC.